Listed here is a single T cell receptor beta chain. CDR3 length: 12 residues. Germline lookup yields CDR1 DFQATT and CDR2 SNEGSKA (reference sequence). This sample was taken from a study of T cells expressing NK-cell markers. At the level of the study: Serological testing identified most of the eight sequenced donors as HCMV-seropositive and one as seronegative.

Libraries used 5'RACE template switching adding universal primer site and UMIs. From the 5' RACE reads, TCRdb lists one entry per CDR3 protein and no DNA. The sample table includes 200,000 to 300,000 distinct CDR3 sequences. V gene TRBV20-1 combines with J gene TRBJ1-2. The receptor's source is a woman aged 18 to 75 in good health. Sequences were obtained from blood T cells: a sorted CD56 or NKG2C T cell subset, CD4+ or CD8+ T cells, or bulk PBMC T cells (not recorded which). The CDR3 loop reads CSARPDGYGYTF.